This T cell receptor beta chain emerged from a study of T-cell memory formation after mild COVID-19 (dated by TCRdb to the early 2020s). About the full investigation: TCR sequence clusters from the two donors were found to be largely donor specific. Longitudinal TCRalpha and TCRbeta repertoire sequencing tracked T-cell clones expanding and contracting after mild COVID-19 in a couple of donors. Two young, previously healthy adult volunteers made up the cohort, one male and one female. The paper's findings and limits, for the study overall: Some responding clones were found in pre-infection memory, which suggests that pre-existing cross-reactive memory T cells took part in the SARS-CoV-2 response. SARS-CoV-2 specificity was not confirmed for the second-wave clones peaking on day 37. Contracting CD4+ clones were located mainly in the CM and EM memory subsets, whereas CD8+ clones were found to be enriched in EMRA. Clones that contracted from day 15 to 85 showed balanced CD4/CD8 phenotypes, whereas a second wave of clones that expanded from day 15 to 37 leaned towards CD4+. The study covered only two mild cases, and larger cohorts including severe cases with pre-infection samples were considered necessary.

In its sample, this clonotype was seen many times. Its antigen is unknown. One junction end does not reproduce the germline sequence, and a read error may be involved. Ficoll-Paque density gradient centrifugation was the method used to isolate PBMCs. The sequencer was an Illumina NovaSeq 6000. Using 5'RACE with constant-segment primers, TCRalpha and TCRbeta cDNA libraries were constructed, with sample barcodes and unique molecular identifiers added in the process. RNA was extracted from every sample with Trizol reagent. Libraries were amplified in two PCR steps, with a second sample barcode and Illumina TruSeq adapters added in the second step. Sequencing of libraries was performed on an Illumina NovaSeq with 2 x 150 bp paired-end reads. Under the source paper's analysis protocol: Reads were demultiplexed and collapsed into UMI-guided consensus sequences with migec v1.2.7. Using mixcr v2.1.11, the UMI consensuses were aligned to TRA and TRB V and J templates and assembled into clonotypes. A clonotype was counted as expanded or contracted only if both edgeR and NoisET called the change significant, with noise models trained on biological replicates. edgeR calls used a false discovery rate-adjusted p below 0.01 and a log2 fold-change threshold of 1. As an exploratory analysis of dynamics, PCA with hierarchical clustering was applied to max-normalized trajectories of the 1000 most abundant clonotypes. Each responding clone was given a CD4 or CD8 phenotype based on the CD4+ and CD8+ repertoires, which had been sequenced separately. TCRdb reprocessing: public reads trimmed at Q25 with fastp, clones called with MiXCR, in-frame beta chains kept. Here each entry gathers all rows of one CDR3 protein and keeps the most common genes and DNA. The V and J calls and clone size are TCRdb's, not the authors'. This sample comprises hundreds of thousands of distinct CDR3 sequences, about 13% of them detected only once. Jointly, the top ten make up around a fifth of the sample.

From its cysteine to its phenylalanine, the CDR3 spans 14 amino acids. The kept DNA is CDR3 alone, 42 bases in frame from the first base. CDR1 and CDR2 are drawn from the germline V gene: SGHTA, FQGNSA. This receptor was identified in a man aged 18 to 29 who had mild COVID-19 (a few samples of this study predate the infection). The sample titles of this study are shuffled in the database, so cell type and time point are left out; the donor was told from shared clones. Recombination linked TRBV7-2 to TRBJ2-7; 10 middle bases align to TRBD2. The sequencing sample was made of PBMCs or a T cell subset sorted from them (not recorded which). The CDR3 protein: CASSLSGGAYEQYF. The sequenced DNA: TGCGCCAGCAGCCTCAGCGGGGGGGCCTACGAGCAGTACTTC.